This T cell receptor beta chain was captured by sequencing in a study of shared clonotypes between healthy human individuals (dated by TCRdb to 2020 to 2022). General notes on the study: The cohort comprised two women and a few men aged 18 to 49 years. Per donor, three plates each were used for CD4 naive and CD4 memory, two for CD8 naive, and one for CD8 memory. To estimate repertoire size and how much clonotype sharing occurs between individuals, the study deeply sequenced the blood TCR repertoires of about five healthy adults. To increase sequencing depth and limit assay-specific biases, different laboratories used diverse techniques to prepare libraries and sequence TCR repertoires. Leukapheresis yielded between about 0.9 and 8.9 billion PBMCs per donor.

CDR3 length: 12 amino acids, cysteine to phenylalanine. Only CDR3 DNA is held: 36 bases, read in frame from base 1. The germline V gene (reference sequence) gives CDR1 as GTSNPN and CDR2 as SVGIG. V loses 7 bases of germline sequence and J loses 1 base, and the interval between the two ends is 7 bases. Donors were healthy HIV-negative adults with no recently reported acute infections or vaccinations. Every donor was a Caucasian adult living in Nashville, Tennessee, USA. CD4+ T cells were enriched by magnetic negative selection; naive cells were then positively selected on CD45RA, and the negative fraction formed the memory subset. Blood was collected by leukapheresis, and PBMCs were isolated by Ficoll-Histopaque density gradient centrifugation and then cryopreserved in liquid nitrogen vapor phase. Analytical flow cytometry was used to check the purity and quantity of every magnetically sorted T cell population. Genomic DNA was isolated from every sorted fraction and measured by UV absorbance on a Nanodrop 2000c.

Using the deep immunoSEQ assay, multiplex PCR amplified TCR CDR3 regions from genomic DNA. Extracted genomic DNA from each cell subset was distributed evenly across all wells of several immunoSEQ 96-well plates, and each plate was treated as a replicate. Each replicate PCR for sorted subsets received 150 to 250 ng genomic DNA, equal to 30,000 or so T cell genomes. Purified libraries were quantified with a Qubit 3.0 fluorometer, sized on a Bioanalyzer 2100, and re-quantified with the KAPA Library Quantification kit. Every immunoSEQ 96-well plate was sequenced on a separate single-read 150-cycle Illumina NextSeq 550 flow cell. In the original analysis: Because the immunoSEQ output included only junctional sequences and no quality scores, the filtering could not be the same as the filtering used for full-length reads. To assign V/J genes and CDR3, sequences were annotated against IMGT germline references using PyIR, a Python wrapper for IgBLAST v1.9. Reads were removed for weak V/J assignments (E-value above 1e-6), missing CDR3, stop codons, out-of-frame junctions, or ambiguous translated residues. V3J clonotypes were defined as sequences sharing the same inferred V gene, J gene, and CDR3 amino acid sequence. To compute the percentage overlap between repertoires, the number of shared unique clonotypes was divided by the size of the smaller repertoire. RTK rarefaction, the Chao1 estimator, and Recon v2.1 estimates of unobserved clonotypes were used to assess repertoire richness. For all TCRbeta clonotypes obtained by the gDNA method from several donors, generation probabilities were computed with OLGA. Drawn from immuneACCESS, this table holds only the in-frame rearrangements with V and J called that TCRdb kept. Clones are partly lost; checked studies trace under half to an unresolved V gene and leave the rest unexplained. The DNA gave D and trimming, while V, J and clone size come from that table. This sample gives under 1,100,000 clones in total; about three quarters of them show up just once. Around 1.5% of the sample goes to the ten largest clones.

Only a few counts were recorded for this clone. There is no known antigen for this receptor. The record has no base qualities; no much larger clone is one base away. What the study reported, not specific to this receptor: Even with the large sequencing depth, rarefaction of the sorted-subset datasets indicated that sequencing was incomplete. The small number of donors limited the genetic and exposure-history diversity represented. Sampling was restricted to blood, and TCR repertoires in tissues likely differ from the TCR repertoires found in blood. When a few donors were compared, the shared fraction of clonotypes was about 5% for naive CD4, approximately 3.3% for naive CD8, roughly 2.5% for memory CD4, and roughly 0.43% for memory CD8. Compared with non-shared clonotypes, clonotypes shared by all four sorted-subset donors had higher generation probabilities. Pairwise subsampling led to the expectation that sequencing depth would affect the degree of clonotype sharing among donors. Estimated clonotype richness was generally larger for naive than for memory subsets.

Sequencing was done on a sample of memory CD4+ T cells sorted from blood. Reading the label with the study, this specimen's cell subset or site is: CD45RA-negative fraction. Rearrangement joined TRBV30 to TRBJ1-4; the D gene lacks a confident call. The clonotype originates from a man between 18 and 35 years old in good health. CDR3 loop: CALEGTNEKLFF. The nucleotide sequence is given as TGTGCCTTGGAGGGAACTAATGAAAAACTGTTTTTT. With all but the CDR3 taken from the reference TRBV30 and TRBJ1-4 genes, the full variable domain is: SQTIHQWPATLVQPVGSPLSLECTVEGTSNPNLYWYRQAAGRGLQLLFYSVGIGQISSEVPQNLSASRPQDRQFILSSKKLLLSDSGFYLCALEGTNEKLFFGSGTQLSVL.